This paragraph covers one TCR beta chain sequence. The antigen is unknown. The record originates from a study of vaccination effects on CD4 cells after COVID-19. Study results and caveats: Clones of infection and vaccine origin contracted markedly late after vaccination. Convalescent patients were few in the study, and early post-infection timepoints were absent.

The length of the CDR3 is 13 residues. V lost 6 bases and J lost 4; bases outside the gene matches: 2. ViraFEST expansion of antigen-specific CD4+ T cells with viral peptide pools preceded sequencing. At the end of 9 to 11 days of culture, CD4+ T cells were isolated. Two-dose BNT162b2 or mRNA-1273 vaccination was given to participants. Cultures got half-medium changes with IL-2 on days 3 and 7. The table came from immunoSEQ multiplex PCR; TCRdb's copy has only in-frame clones and leaves some out. In the table there are about 27,000 clones, roughly 85% of which are singletons. The sequence derives from a human donor who received a COVID-19 vaccine. Some clones in this sample may be carry-over from other donors' samples. The chain links TRBV12-3 or TRBV12-4 to TRBJ1-2, with 10 bases fitting TRBD1. Material: CD4+ T cells from PBMCs cultured with HCoV-NL63 spike peptides, obtained after COVID-19 vaccination. CDR3 nucleotides: TGTGCCAGCAGGACAGGGGGCTCCTATGGCTACACCTTC. The encoded protein is CASRTGGSYGYTF.